The sequence of this T cell receptor (beta chain) was determined in a study of post-analysis software for immune sequencing data. Findings of the study overall: Multiple sclerosis patients showed significantly lower normalized Chao1 diversity than controls did.

Tagging with unique molecular identifiers was a feature of the TCR beta cDNA libraries. TCRdb re-analysed the PCR reads in MiXCR, keeping a single row per CDR3 protein. The sample holds approximately 460,000 distinct CDR3 sequences; over 35% are singletons and the top ten take about 12%. About this clonotype itself: No antigen is known for it.

The sequenced sample consisted of blood. This clonotype was sampled from a girl aged 10 to 17 with multiple sclerosis.

The CDR3 spells CASTSGGGRIQRNTEAFF. The DNA of the CDR3 is TGTGCCAGCACCTCCGGCGGGGGACGGATACAGAGGAACACTGAAGCTTTCTTT. The chain links TRBV13 to TRBJ1-1; perhaps TRBD1 as D (5 bases). The CDR3 has 18 amino acids. Germline lookup yields CDR1 PRHDT and CDR2 FYEKMQ (reference sequence). Deletions cut 7 bases from V and 1 base from J, with 25 bases between.